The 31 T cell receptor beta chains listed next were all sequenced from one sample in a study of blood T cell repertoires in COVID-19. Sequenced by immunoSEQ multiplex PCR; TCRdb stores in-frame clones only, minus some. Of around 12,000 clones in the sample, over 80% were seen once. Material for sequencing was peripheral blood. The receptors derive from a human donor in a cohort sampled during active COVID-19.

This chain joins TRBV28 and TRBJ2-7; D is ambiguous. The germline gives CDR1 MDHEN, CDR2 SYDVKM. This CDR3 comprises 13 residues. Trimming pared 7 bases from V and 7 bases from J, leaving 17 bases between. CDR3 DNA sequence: TGTGCCAGCAATGAACGTGTAATCAGGGAGCAGTACTTC. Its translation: CASNERVIREQYF.

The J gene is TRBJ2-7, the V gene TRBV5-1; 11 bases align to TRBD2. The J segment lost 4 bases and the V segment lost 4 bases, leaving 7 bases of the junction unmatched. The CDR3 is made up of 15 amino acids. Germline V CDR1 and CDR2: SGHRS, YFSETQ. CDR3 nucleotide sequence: TGCGCCAGCAGCCCGGCACTAGCGGGAGTGTACGAGCAGTACTTC. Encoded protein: CASSPALAGVYEQYF.

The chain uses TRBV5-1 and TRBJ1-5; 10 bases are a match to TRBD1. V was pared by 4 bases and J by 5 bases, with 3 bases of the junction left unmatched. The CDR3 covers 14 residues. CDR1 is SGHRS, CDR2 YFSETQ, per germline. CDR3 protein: CASSEGQGYQPQHF. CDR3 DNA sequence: TGCGCCAGCAGCGAGGGACAGGGGTATCAGCCCCAGCATTTT.

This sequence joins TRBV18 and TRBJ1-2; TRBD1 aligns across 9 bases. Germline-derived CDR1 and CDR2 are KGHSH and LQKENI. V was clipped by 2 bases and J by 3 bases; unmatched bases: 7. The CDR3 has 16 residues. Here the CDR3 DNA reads TGTGCCAGCTCACCATTAGGACAGGGGCGGGACTATGGCTACACCTTC. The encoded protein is CASSPLGQGRDYGYTF. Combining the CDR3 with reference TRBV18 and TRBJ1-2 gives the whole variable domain NAGVMQNPRHLVRRRGQEARLRCSPMKGHSHVYWYRQLPEEGLKFMVYLQKENIIDESGMPKERFSAEFPKEGPSILRIQQVVRGDSAAYFCASSPLGQGRDYGYTFGSGTRLTVV.

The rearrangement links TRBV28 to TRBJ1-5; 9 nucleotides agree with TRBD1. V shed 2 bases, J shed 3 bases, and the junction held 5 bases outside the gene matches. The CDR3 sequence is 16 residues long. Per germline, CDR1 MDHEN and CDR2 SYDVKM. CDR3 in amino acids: CASSLTGQGDNQPQHF. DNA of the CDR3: TGTGCCAGCAGTTTAACGGGACAGGGTGACAATCAGCCCCAGCATTTT.

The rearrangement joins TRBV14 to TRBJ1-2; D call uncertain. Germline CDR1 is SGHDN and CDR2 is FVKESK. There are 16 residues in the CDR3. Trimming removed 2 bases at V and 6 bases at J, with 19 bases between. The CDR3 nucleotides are TGTGCCAGCAGCCAAATGCGAATCCCCGCGGGCGATGGCTACACCTTC. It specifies CASSQMRIPAGDGYTF.

The CDR3 is CASSYSPPSGVYNEQFF. The CDR3 DNA is TGTGCCAGCAGTTATAGCCCGCCTAGCGGTGTCTACAATGAGCAGTTCTTC. This chain uses TRBV6-2 or TRBV6-3 with TRBJ2-1; 7 positions match TRBD2. J gave up 3 bases and V 3 bases, and 11 bases lay outside the gene matches. The germline CDR1 and CDR2 sequences are MNHEY and SVGEGT. The CDR3 runs to 17 residues.

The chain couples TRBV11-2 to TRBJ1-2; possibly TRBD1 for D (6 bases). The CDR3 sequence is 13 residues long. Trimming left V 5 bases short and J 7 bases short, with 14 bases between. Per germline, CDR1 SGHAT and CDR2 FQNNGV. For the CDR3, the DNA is TGTGCCAGCAGCCTTGGGACACACGGTGGCTACACCTTC. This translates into CASSLGTHGGYTF.

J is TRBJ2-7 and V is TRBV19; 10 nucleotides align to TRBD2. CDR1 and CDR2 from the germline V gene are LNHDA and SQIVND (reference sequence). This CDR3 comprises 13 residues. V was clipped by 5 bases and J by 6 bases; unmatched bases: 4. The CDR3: CASSRLAGAEQYF. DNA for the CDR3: TGTGCCAGTAGTCGGCTAGCGGGAGCCGAGCAGTACTTC.

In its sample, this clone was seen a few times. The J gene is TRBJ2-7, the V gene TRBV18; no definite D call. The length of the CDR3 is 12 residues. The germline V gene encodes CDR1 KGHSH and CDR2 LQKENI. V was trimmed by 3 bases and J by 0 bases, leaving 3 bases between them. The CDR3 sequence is CASSPHSYEQYF. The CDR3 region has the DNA TGTGCCAGCTCACCCCACTCCTACGAGCAGTACTTC.

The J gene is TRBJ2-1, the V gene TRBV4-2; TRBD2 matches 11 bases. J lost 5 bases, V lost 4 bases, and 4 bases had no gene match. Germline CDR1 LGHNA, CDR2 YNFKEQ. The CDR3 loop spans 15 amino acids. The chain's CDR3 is CASSPLAGGNNEQFF. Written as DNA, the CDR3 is TGTGCCAGCAGCCCATTAGCGGGAGGGAACAATGAGCAGTTCTTC.

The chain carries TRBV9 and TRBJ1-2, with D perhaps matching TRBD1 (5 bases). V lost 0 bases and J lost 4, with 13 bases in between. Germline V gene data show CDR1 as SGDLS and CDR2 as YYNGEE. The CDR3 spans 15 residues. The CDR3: CASSVGFGGVYGYTF. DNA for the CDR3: TGTGCCAGCAGCGTAGGTTTTGGAGGGGTCTATGGCTACACCTTC.

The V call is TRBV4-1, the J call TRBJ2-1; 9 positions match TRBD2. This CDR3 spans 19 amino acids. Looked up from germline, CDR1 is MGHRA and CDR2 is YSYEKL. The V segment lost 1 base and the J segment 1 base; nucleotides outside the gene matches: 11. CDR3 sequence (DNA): TGCGCCAGCAGCCAAGTGTCCCTCCTAGCGGGAATTTCCTACAATGAGCAGTTCTTC. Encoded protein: CASSQVSLLAGISYNEQFF.

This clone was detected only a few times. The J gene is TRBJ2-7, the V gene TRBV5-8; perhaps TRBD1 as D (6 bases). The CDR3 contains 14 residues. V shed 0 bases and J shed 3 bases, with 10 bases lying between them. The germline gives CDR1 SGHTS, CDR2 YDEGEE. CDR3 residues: CASSLVQGDYEQYF. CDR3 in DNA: TGTGCCAGCAGCTTGGTACAGGGAGACTACGAGCAGTACTTC.

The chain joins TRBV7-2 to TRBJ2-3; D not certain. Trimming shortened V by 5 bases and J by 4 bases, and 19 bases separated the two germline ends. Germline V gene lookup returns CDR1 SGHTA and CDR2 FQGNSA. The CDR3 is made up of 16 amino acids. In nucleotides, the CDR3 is TGTGCCAGCAGCCCCAATCCGCGGCGGAGAGCAGATACGCAGTATTTT. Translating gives CASSPNPRRRADTQYF.

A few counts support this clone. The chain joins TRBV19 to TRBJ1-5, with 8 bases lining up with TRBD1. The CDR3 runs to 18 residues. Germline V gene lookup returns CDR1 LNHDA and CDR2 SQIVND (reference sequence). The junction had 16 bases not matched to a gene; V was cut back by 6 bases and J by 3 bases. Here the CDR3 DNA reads TGTGCCAGTAGCCTTACTCGGACAGGGAAGGGAAACAATCAGCCCCAGCATTTT. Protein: CASSLTRTGKGNNQPQHF.

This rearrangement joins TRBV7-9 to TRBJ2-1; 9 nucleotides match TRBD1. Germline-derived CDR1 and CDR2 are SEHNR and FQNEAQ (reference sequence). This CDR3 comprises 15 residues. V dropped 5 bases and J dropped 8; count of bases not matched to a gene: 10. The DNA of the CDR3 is TGTGCCAGCAGCCTCGGGGACAGGGTAGGGGATGAGCAGTTCTTC. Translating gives CASSLGDRVGDEQFF.

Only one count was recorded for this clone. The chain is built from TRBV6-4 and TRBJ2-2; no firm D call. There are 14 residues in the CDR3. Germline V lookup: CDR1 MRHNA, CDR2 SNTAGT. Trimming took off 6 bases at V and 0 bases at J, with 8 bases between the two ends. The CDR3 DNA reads TGTGCCAGCAGCGACACAACGAACACCGGGGAGCTGTTTTTT. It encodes CASSDTTNTGELFF.

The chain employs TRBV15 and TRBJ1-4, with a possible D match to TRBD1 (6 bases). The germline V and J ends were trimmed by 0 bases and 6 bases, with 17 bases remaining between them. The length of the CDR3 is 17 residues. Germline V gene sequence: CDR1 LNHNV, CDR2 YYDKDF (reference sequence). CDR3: CATSRDRFAGADEKLFF. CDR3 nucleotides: TGTGCCACCAGCAGAGATCGTTTCGCAGGGGCGGATGAAAAACTGTTTTTT.

The CDR3, as DNA: TGTGCCACCCGACCAGGGACTAATAATGAAAAACTGTTTTTT. Translated, it gives CATRPGTNNEKLFF. The genes are TRBV6-5 and TRBJ1-4; possibly TRBD1 for D (5 bases). The V gene's germline CDR1 is MNHEY and CDR2 SVGAGI. Trimming cost V 10 bases and J 4 bases, with 16 bases left between them. This CDR3 region has 14 residues.

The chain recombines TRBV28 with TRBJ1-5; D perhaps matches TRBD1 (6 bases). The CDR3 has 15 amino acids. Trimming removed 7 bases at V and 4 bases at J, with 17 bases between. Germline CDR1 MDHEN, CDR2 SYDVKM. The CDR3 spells CASKGGWAGNQPQHF. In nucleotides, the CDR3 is TGTGCCAGCAAGGGGGGGTGGGCAGGTAATCAGCCCCAGCATTTT.

DNA for the CDR3: TGTGCCAGCAGTCGGACAGGGGGCGGAAGAATGAACACTGAAGCTTTCTTT. Translated: CASSRTGGGRMNTEAFF. The chain joins TRBV5-6 to TRBJ1-1; 11 nucleotides align to TRBD1. Germline V CDR1 and CDR2: SGHDT, YYEEEE. The V gene end was trimmed by 5 bases and the J gene end by 0 bases; junction bases not matched to a gene: 9. The CDR3 is made up of 17 amino acids. Using reference TRBV5-6 and TRBJ1-1 for the parts outside the CDR3, the full variable domain is DAGVTQSPTHLIKTRGQQVTLRCSPKSGHDTVSWYQQALGQGPQFIFQYYEEEERQRGNFPDRFSGHQFPNYSSELNVNALLLGDSALYLCASSRTGGGRMNTEAFFGQGTRLTVV.

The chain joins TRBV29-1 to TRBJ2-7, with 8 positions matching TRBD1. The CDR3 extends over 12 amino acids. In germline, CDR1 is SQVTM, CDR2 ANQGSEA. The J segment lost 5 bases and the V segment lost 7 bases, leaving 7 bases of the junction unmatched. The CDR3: CSAGQVPHEQYF. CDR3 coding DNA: TGCAGCGCGGGACAGGTGCCTCACGAGCAGTACTTC.

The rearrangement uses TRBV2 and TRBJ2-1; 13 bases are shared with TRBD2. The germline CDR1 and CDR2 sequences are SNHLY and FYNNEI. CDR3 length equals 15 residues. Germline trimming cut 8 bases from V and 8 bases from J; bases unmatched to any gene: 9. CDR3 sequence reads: CASGEGLAGSDEQFF. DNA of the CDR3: TGTGCCAGCGGGGAGGGACTAGCGGGGTCTGATGAGCAGTTCTTC.

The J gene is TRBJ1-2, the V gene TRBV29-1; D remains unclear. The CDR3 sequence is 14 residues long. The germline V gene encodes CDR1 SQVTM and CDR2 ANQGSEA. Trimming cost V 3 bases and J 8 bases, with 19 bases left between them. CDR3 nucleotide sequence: TGCAGCGTTGATTCGGTACAGACGATTGCGGGCTACACCTTC. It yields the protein CSVDSVQTIAGYTF.

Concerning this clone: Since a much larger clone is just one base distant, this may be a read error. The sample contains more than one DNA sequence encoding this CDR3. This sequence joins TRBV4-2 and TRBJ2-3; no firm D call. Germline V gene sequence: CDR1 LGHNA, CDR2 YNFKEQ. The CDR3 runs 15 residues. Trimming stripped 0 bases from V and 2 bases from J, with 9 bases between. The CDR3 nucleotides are TGTGCCAGCAGCCAAGACAGGCGAATCACAGATACGCAGTATTTT. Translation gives CASSQDRRITDTQYF.

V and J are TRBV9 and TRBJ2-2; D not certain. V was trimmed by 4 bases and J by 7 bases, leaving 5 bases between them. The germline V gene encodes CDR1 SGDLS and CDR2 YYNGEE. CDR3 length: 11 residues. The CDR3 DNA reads TGTGCCAGCAGCTCCCTCGGGGAGCTGTTTTTT. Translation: CASSSLGELFF.

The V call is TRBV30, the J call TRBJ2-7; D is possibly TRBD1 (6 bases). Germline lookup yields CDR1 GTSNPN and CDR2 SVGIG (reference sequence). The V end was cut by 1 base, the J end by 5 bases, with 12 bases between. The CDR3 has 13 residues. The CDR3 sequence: CAWSDGRDNEQYF. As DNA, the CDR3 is TGTGCCTGGAGTGACGGCAGGGACAACGAGCAGTACTTC.

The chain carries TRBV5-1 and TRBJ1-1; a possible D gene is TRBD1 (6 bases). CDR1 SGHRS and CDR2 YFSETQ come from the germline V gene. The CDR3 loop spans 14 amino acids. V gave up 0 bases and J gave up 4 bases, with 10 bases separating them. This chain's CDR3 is CASSLAWTVTEAFF. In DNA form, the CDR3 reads TGCGCCAGCAGCTTGGCATGGACAGTCACTGAAGCTTTCTTT.

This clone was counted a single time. The CDR3 sequence is CASRDSAYEQYF. The CDR3 nucleotides read TGTGCCAGCAGGGACAGCGCCTACGAGCAGTACTTC. The rearrangement links TRBV2 to TRBJ2-7, with D maybe TRBD1 (6 bases). Trimming removed 6 bases from V and 2 bases from J, with 8 bases in between. The CDR3 covers 12 residues. Per germline, CDR1 SNHLY and CDR2 FYNNEI.

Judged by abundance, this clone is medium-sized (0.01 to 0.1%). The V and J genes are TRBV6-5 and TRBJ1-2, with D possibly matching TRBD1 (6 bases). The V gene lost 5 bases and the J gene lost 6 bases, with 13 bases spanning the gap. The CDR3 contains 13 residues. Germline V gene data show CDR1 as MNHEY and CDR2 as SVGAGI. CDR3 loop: CASSPLTGHGYTF. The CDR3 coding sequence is TGTGCCAGCAGTCCGTTAACAGGGCATGGCTACACCTTC.